The next 8 T cell receptor beta chains were all read from a single sample in a study of blood T cell repertoires in COVID-19. Measured with immunoSEQ multiplex PCR; TCRdb has only the in-frame clones, and not every one. Of approximately 350,000 clones detected, 87% appear once; the ten largest clones hold 3%. Sequencing was performed on PBMCs or T cells enriched from blood (not recorded which). These receptors came from a woman in her thirties who had recovered from COVID-19.

The chain uses TRBV30 and TRBJ2-5; D possibly corresponds to TRBD2 (7 bases). The V and J ends lost 2 bases and 5 bases respectively, with 15 bases between them. CDR1 and CDR2 from the germline V gene are GTSNPN and SVGIG (reference sequence). The CDR3 sequence is 14 residues long. This CDR3 is CAWSYSGGRETQYF. CDR3 in DNA: TGTGCCTGGAGTTATTCGGGGGGCAGGGAGACCCAGTACTTC.

The chain links TRBV18 to TRBJ1-6; the D is unclear. Per the germline V gene, CDR1 is KGHSH and CDR2 is LQKENI. The CDR3 spans 13 residues. Deletions cut 3 bases from V and 10 bases from J, with 10 bases between. CDR3 residues: CASSPWEKSPLHF. CDR3 in DNA: TGTGCCAGCTCACCTTGGGAGAAATCACCCCTCCACTTT.

This clone was seen once. The V gene is TRBV5-5, the J gene TRBJ1-5; 8 bases line up with TRBD1. Germline V gene data show CDR1 as SGHKS and CDR2 as YYEKEE (reference sequence). Trimming removed 1 base from V and 6 bases from J; junction bases left unmatched: 6. The CDR3 loop spans 15 amino acids. Written as DNA, the CDR3 is TGTGCCAGCAGCTTGAGTCAGGGGGCAAGTCAGCCCCAGCATTTT. Its protein product is CASSLSQGASQPQHF. Combining the CDR3 with reference TRBV5-5 and TRBJ1-5 gives the whole variable domain DAGVTQSPTHLIKTRGQQVTLRCSPISGHKSVSWYQQVLGQGPQFIFQYYEKEERGRGNFPDRFSARQFPNYSSELNVNALLLGDSALYLCASSLSQGASQPQHFGDGTRLSIL.

V gene TRBV27 combines with J gene TRBJ1-2; 8 positions agree with TRBD1. This CDR3 contains 13 residues. Trimming took 7 bases from V and 5 from J; bases not matched to a gene: 6. The germline V gene encodes CDR1 MNHEY and CDR2 SMNVEV (reference sequence). This chain's CDR3 is CASKRTGPYGYTF. CDR3 DNA sequence: TGTGCCAGCAAGAGGACAGGGCCTTATGGCTACACCTTC.

The DNA for the CDR3 is TGTGCCAGCTCACCGGAACAGGGGCAGCCCCAGCATTTT. Protein: CASSPEQGQPQHF. V is TRBV18 and J is TRBJ1-5; TRBD1 aligns across 7 bases. The V gene end was trimmed by 3 bases and the J gene end by 7 bases; junction bases not matched to a gene: 3. Germline CDR1 is KGHSH and CDR2 is LQKENI. The CDR3 spans 13 residues.

The chain uses TRBV7-2 and TRBJ2-5; TRBD2 is a possible D gene (5 bases). The length of the CDR3 is 13 residues. The germline V gene encodes CDR1 SGHTA and CDR2 FQGNSA. V lost 6 bases, J lost 2 bases, and 10 bases lay in between. CDR3 sequence (DNA): TGTGCCAGCAGTTCTAGCAGTCAAGAGACCCAGTACTTC. Amino acid sequence: CASSSSSQETQYF.

V gene TRBV7-9 combines with J gene TRBJ1-4; 8 bases are shared with TRBD1. Looked up from germline, CDR1 is SEHNR and CDR2 is FQNEAQ (reference sequence). After removal of 1 base from V and 7 bases from J, the junction contained 8 bases not matched to a gene. This CDR3 comprises 16 residues. CDR3 nucleotide sequence: TGTGCCAGCAGCTTAGTACCGGCAGGGGGCGGTGAAAAACTGTTTTTT. It codes for CASSLVPAGGGEKLFF.

V usage is TRBV5-1 and J usage is TRBJ1-1; 9 bases map to TRBD1. The germline CDR1 and CDR2 sequences are SGHRS and YFSETQ. The CDR3 is 17 amino acids. V was clipped by 4 bases and J by 4 bases; unmatched bases: 14. This CDR3 is CASSATGGEVGGTEAFF. The CDR3, as DNA: TGCGCCAGCAGCGCCACAGGGGGCGAAGTCGGCGGCACTGAAGCTTTCTTT.